The next 26 T cell receptor beta chains were all read from a single sample in a study of shared clonotypes between healthy human individuals. Some clones are missing from TCRdb's copy, which holds only in-frame ones; the method was immunoSEQ multiplex PCR. The sample includes some 2 million clones, around 95% seen only once; the top ten take 0.13%. The source material was naive CD4+ T cells sorted from blood. Subset indicated: CD45RA+ positively selected. These receptors came from a man aged 18 to 29 in good health.

The J gene is TRBJ2-1, the V gene TRBV10-1, with TRBD2 identical over 8 bases. This CDR3 region has 13 residues. Trimming took 2 bases from V and 15 from J; bases not matched to a gene: 9. In germline, CDR1 is WNHNN, CDR2 SYGVQD (reference sequence). CDR3 coding DNA: TGCGCCAGCAGTGAGGGTGGAGCGGGAGACCGGTTCTTC. It translates to CASSEGGAGDRFF.

V gene TRBV19 combines with J gene TRBJ1-6; 11 bases are shared with TRBD1. This CDR3 region has 14 residues. With 8 bases clipped from V and 10 bases from J, the junction kept 7 bases outside the gene matches. CDR1 is LNHDA and CDR2 is SQIVND in the germline V gene (reference sequence). The CDR3 sequence: CASAVGTGGSPLHF. The CDR3 DNA reads TGTGCCAGTGCAGTCGGGACAGGGGGGTCACCCCTCCACTTT. Supplemented by reference TRBV19 and TRBJ1-6, the full variable domain reads DGGITQSPKYLFRKEGQNVTLSCEQNLNHDAMYWYRQDPGQGLRLIYYSQIVNDFQKGDIAEGYSVSREKKESFPLTVTSAQKNPTAFYLCASAVGTGGSPLHFGNGTRLTVT.

The chain couples TRBV2 to TRBJ2-5, with TRBD2 identical over 11 bases. This CDR3 region has 15 residues. Germline values: CDR1 SNHLY, CDR2 FYNNEI. J gave up 5 bases and V 4 bases, and 6 bases lay outside the gene matches. CDR3 protein: CASSGELAGDETQYF. CDR3 nucleotide sequence: TGTGCCAGCAGTGGAGAACTAGCGGGAGACGAGACCCAGTACTTC.

This chain connects TRBV6-1 to TRBJ2-7; 9 nucleotides line up with TRBD2. This CDR3 spans 13 amino acids. Germline-derived CDR1 and CDR2 are MNHNS and SASEGT. V gave up 7 bases and J gave up 5 bases; unmatched junction bases: 6. The CDR3 region is CASTLAGVNEQYF. Here the CDR3 DNA reads TGTGCCAGCACTTTAGCGGGAGTAAACGAGCAGTACTTC.

The J gene is TRBJ1-3, the V gene TRBV5-4; D is possibly TRBD1 (6 bases). V was shortened by 4 bases and J by 0 bases, with 17 bases between the two germline ends. Germline V gives CDR1 SGHNT, CDR2 YYREEE (reference sequence). This CDR3 comprises 17 residues. The CDR3 here is CASSGIQGSGSGNTIYF. The DNA for the CDR3 is TGTGCCAGCAGCGGAATACAGGGATCCGGCTCTGGAAACACCATATATTTT.

The chain links TRBV29-1 to TRBJ1-1; 9 bases are shared with TRBD1. The CDR3 has 13 residues. Germline V gives CDR1 SQVTM, CDR2 ANQGSEA. V trimming: 4 bases; J trimming: 6 bases; junction bases outside the gene matches: 6. The CDR3 here is CSVVWTGAAEAFF. CDR3 coding DNA: TGCAGCGTTGTCTGGACAGGGGCGGCTGAAGCTTTCTTT. Looking up the rest from reference TRBV29-1 and TRBJ1-1 gives the full variable domain: SAVISQKPSRDICQRGTSLTIQCQVDSQVTMMFWYRQQPGQSLTLIATANQGSEATYESGFVIDKFPISRPNLTFSTLTVSNMSPEDSSIYLCSVVWTGAAEAFFGQGTRLTVV.

The rearrangement uses TRBV7-8 and TRBJ2-1; 14 nucleotides match TRBD2. From germline, CDR1 is SGHVS and CDR2 FQNEAQ. The CDR3 has 17 residues. The J segment lost 7 bases and the V segment lost 1 base, leaving 6 bases of the junction unmatched. The DNA for the CDR3 is TGTGCCAGCAGCTTAGGACTAGCGGGAGGGCCGGGAAATGAGCAGTTCTTC. Translated, it gives CASSLGLAGGPGNEQFF.

Only one count was recorded for this clone. The chain uses TRBV7-9 and TRBJ2-2; a weak D match, TRBD2 (5 bases). V lost 2 bases to trimming and J lost 7 bases, with 11 bases between them. The germline gives CDR1 SEHNR, CDR2 FQNEAQ (reference sequence). The CDR3 consists of 14 residues. Written as DNA, the CDR3 is TGTGCCAGCAGCTTACTACTAGGCGGCGGGGAGCTGTTTTTT. This encodes CASSLLLGGGELFF.

This chain links TRBV4-3 with TRBJ1-2, with a possible D match to TRBD1 (6 bases). CDR3 length: 16 amino acids. CDR1 LGHNA and CDR2 YSLEER come from the germline V gene. Between the trimmed V and J ends, which lost 2 bases and 2 bases, there was a span of 15 bases. CDR3 DNA: TGCGCCAGCAGCCAAACAGGGACGTTGGAGAACTATGGCTACACCTTC. It yields the protein CASSQTGTLENYGYTF.

The rearrangement links TRBV30 to TRBJ1-1; 7 positions agree with TRBD1. The CDR3 contains 12 residues. Germline V CDR1 and CDR2: GTSNPN, SVGIG (reference sequence). The V and J ends lost 3 bases and 9 bases, in that order; junction bases with no gene match: 7. Here the CDR3 reads CAWRLTGSQAFF. In nucleotides, the CDR3 is TGTGCCTGGAGACTGACAGGGAGCCAAGCTTTCTTT.

This chain joins TRBV7-9 and TRBJ2-5, with 8 positions matching TRBD2. The ends lost 1 base at V and 5 bases at J; junction bases unmatched: 9. The CDR3 is made up of 16 amino acids. The germline gives CDR1 SEHNR, CDR2 FQNEAQ (reference sequence). CDR3 residues: CASSLGGGLDWETQYF. The CDR3 DNA follows: TGTGCCAGCAGCTTAGGCGGGGGGCTTGACTGGGAGACCCAGTACTTC.

This chain uses TRBV4-3 with TRBJ2-2, with a possible D match to TRBD2 (6 bases). CDR1 is LGHNA, CDR2 YSLEER, per germline. V was cut by 1 base and J by 6 bases, with 15 bases left in between. This CDR3 spans 16 amino acids. The CDR3 loop reads CASSQVAGLGPGELFF. CDR3 in DNA: TGCGCCAGCAGCCAAGTTGCGGGATTGGGGCCCGGGGAGCTGTTTTTT.

The chain has TRBV6-5 and TRBJ2-3; 13 nucleotides match TRBD2. Unmatched junction bases numbered 6, after V lost 6 bases and J lost 6 bases. The CDR3 length is 15 residues. From germline, CDR1 is MNHEY and CDR2 SVGAGI. CDR3: CASRRLTSGGDTQYF. CDR3 bases: TGTGCCAGCAGGCGCCTGACTAGCGGGGGGGATACGCAGTATTTT.

The chain employs TRBV18 and TRBJ1-1, with 7 bases lining up with TRBD1. J lost 9 bases, V lost 7 bases, and 14 bases had no gene match. CDR3 size: 14 residues. Germline CDR1 reads KGHSH; CDR2 reads LQKENI. For the CDR3, the DNA is TGTGCCAGCTACGACGACAGGGCTCTTCATCAAGCTTTCTTT. Protein product: CASYDDRALHQAFF.

The rearrangement joins TRBV29-1 to TRBJ1-1, with a tentative D call TRBD1 (5 bases). Germline V CDR1 and CDR2: SQVTM, ANQGSEA. The CDR3 consists of 11 residues. The V gene lost 8 bases and the J gene lost 2 bases, with 9 bases spanning the gap. The CDR3 loop reads CSHRDNTEAFF. In DNA form, the CDR3 reads TGCAGCCACCGGGACAACACTGAAGCTTTCTTT.

This chain uses TRBV6-1 with TRBJ1-3; D unclear. The V gene lost 7 bases and the J gene lost 4 bases, with 14 bases spanning the gap. Germline V lookup: CDR1 MNHNS, CDR2 SASEGT. This CDR3 has 14 residues. CDR3 nucleotides: TGTGCCAGCACCCCCAGGTGGTCCGGAAACACCATATATTTT. Residues: CASTPRWSGNTIYF.

The chain recombines TRBV6-4 with TRBJ2-7; TRBD2 agrees at 11 bases. V trimming: 0 bases; J trimming: 9 bases; junction bases outside the gene matches: 4. CDR1 and CDR2 from the germline V gene are MRHNA and SNTAGT. This CDR3 spans 14 amino acids. This CDR3 reads CASSDSPSGGRQYF. CDR3 coding DNA: TGTGCCAGCAGTGACTCGCCTAGCGGGGGGAGGCAGTACTTC.

Regarding this clone: This same CDR3 is encoded by further DNA sequences in the sample. The genes are TRBV7-9 and TRBJ2-5; no definite D call. The V gene lost 6 bases and the J gene lost 0 bases, with 11 bases spanning the gap. The V gene's germline CDR1 is SEHNR and CDR2 FQNEAQ (reference sequence). The length of the CDR3 is 14 residues. CDR3 DNA: TGTGCCAGCAGTCTCCTACTCGACCAAGAGACCCAGTACTTC. This translates into CASSLLLDQETQYF.

The chain has TRBV19 and TRBJ1-1; D remains ambiguous. This CDR3 region has 13 residues. CDR1 is LNHDA, CDR2 SQIVND, per germline (reference sequence). Trimming removed 3 bases from V and 2 bases from J, with 7 bases in between. This CDR3 reads CASSMVLNTEAFF. The CDR3 DNA follows: TGTGCCAGTAGTATGGTCCTAAACACTGAAGCTTTCTTT.

This clone has a handful of counts. In the same sample, other DNA sequences code for this CDR3. The rearrangement joins TRBV2 to TRBJ1-4; D remains unclear. Germline V CDR1 and CDR2: SNHLY, FYNNEI. The V gene lost 3 bases and the J gene lost 3 bases, with 5 bases spanning the gap. The CDR3 sequence is 13 residues long. CDR3 DNA sequence: TGTGCCAGCAGTGACCGGCCTAATGAAAAACTGTTTTTT. This codes for CASSDRPNEKLFF.

This rearrangement joins TRBV7-2 to TRBJ2-4; no clear D. Trimming shortened V by 1 base and J by 0 bases, and 10 bases separated the two germline ends. The CDR3 contains 16 residues. Germline CDR1 and CDR2: SGHTA and FQGNSA. CDR3 region: CASSLVGSIAKNIQYF. DNA for the CDR3: TGTGCCAGCAGCTTAGTAGGCTCTATAGCCAAAAACATTCAGTACTTC.

The chain is built from TRBV6-5 and TRBJ1-3; D not resolved. V was shortened by 5 bases and J by 3 bases, with 8 bases between the two germline ends. Germline V CDR1 and CDR2: MNHEY, SVGAGI. The CDR3 length is 13 residues. This chain's CDR3 is CASSVSVGNTIYF. DNA for the CDR3: TGTGCCAGCAGTGTTTCTGTTGGAAACACCATATATTTT.

The chain carries TRBV7-9 and TRBJ2-7; D remains ambiguous. This CDR3 comprises 15 residues. The V gene lost 3 bases and the J gene lost 2 bases, with 14 bases spanning the gap. Germline loops: CDR1 SEHNR, CDR2 FQNEAQ (reference sequence). The CDR3 nucleotides are TGTGCCAGCAGCTTTTTCAGAGGAGCTACCTACGAGCAGTACTTC. Translation: CASSFFRGATYEQYF.

This chain connects TRBV6-1 to TRBJ1-4, with D unresolved. With 7 bases removed from V and 7 bases from J, the gap between germline ends came to 7 bases. The V gene's germline CDR1 is MNHNS and CDR2 SASEGT. The CDR3 runs to 11 residues. CDR3 loop: CASTTGEKLFF. CDR3 DNA sequence: TGTGCCAGCACCACTGGTGAAAAACTGTTTTTT.

The V gene is TRBV6-1, the J gene TRBJ2-1; 8 bases are a match to TRBD2. The V segment lost 4 bases and the J segment 10 bases; nucleotides outside the gene matches: 6. Germline V gene sequence: CDR1 MNHNS, CDR2 SASEGT. This CDR3 comprises 13 residues. In DNA form, the CDR3 reads TGTGCCAGCAGTGTGTGGGCTAGCGGGGAGCAGTTCTTC. Translation gives CASSVWASGEQFF.

The J gene is TRBJ1-6, the V gene TRBV6-6; tentatively, D is TRBD1 (5 bases). Germline lookup yields CDR1 MNHNY and CDR2 SVGAGI (reference sequence). The CDR3 length is 14 residues. V lost 6 bases to trimming and J lost 5 bases, with 11 bases between them. The CDR3 coding sequence is TGTGCCAGCAGGTGGGACGGGAATAATTCACCCCTCCACTTT. As protein: CASRWDGNNSPLHF.